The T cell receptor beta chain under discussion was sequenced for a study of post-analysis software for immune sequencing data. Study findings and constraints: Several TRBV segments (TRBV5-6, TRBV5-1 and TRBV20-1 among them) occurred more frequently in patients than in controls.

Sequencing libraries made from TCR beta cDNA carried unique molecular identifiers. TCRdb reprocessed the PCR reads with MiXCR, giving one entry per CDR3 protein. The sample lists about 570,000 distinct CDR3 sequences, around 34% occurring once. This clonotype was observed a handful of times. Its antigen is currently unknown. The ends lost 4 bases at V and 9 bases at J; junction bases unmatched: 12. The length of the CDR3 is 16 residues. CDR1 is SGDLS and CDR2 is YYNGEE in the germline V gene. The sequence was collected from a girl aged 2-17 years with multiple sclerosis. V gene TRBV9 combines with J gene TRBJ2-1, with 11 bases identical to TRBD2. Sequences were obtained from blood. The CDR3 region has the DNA TGTGCCAGCAGCCGTAGCGGGGGGGCCAATTCCCGTGAGCAGTTCTTC. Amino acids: CASSRSGGANSREQFF.